A single TCR beta chain is shown here with its context. This entry comes from a study of control samples from healthy donors and cancer patients. Clones were sequenced by immunoSEQ multiplex PCR, and TCRdb holds only the in-frame ones, with some missing. The sample includes 120,000 or so clones, more than 75% seen only once; the top ten take roughly 12%. CDR1 MGHDK and CDR2 SYGVNS come from the germline V gene. This CDR3 comprises 14 residues. The ends were cut back, 6 bases at V and 2 bases at J, with 13 bases in the middle. This chain joins TRBV25-1 and TRBJ1-1; D is unresolved. Sequencing used blood. The sequence was obtained from a man aged 25-45 years in good health. The CDR3 bases are TGTGCCAGCAGCGGTCACACAGTTAACACTGAAGCTTTCTTT. Amino acids: CASSGHTVNTEAFF.